This T cell receptor (beta chain) comes out of a study of CD8 T cells in ankylosing spondylitis. Study-level results: Characteristic of ankylosing spondylitis blood, it appeared, was a TCR beta motif comprising several highly homologous variants. The authors found the disease-linked clones to be CD8+ and relatively rare in peripheral blood. In reactive arthritis synovial fluid and blood, some motif variants had been reported before.

At least ten counts were recorded for this clonotype. Its antigen is unidentified. TCRdb used MiXCR to reprocess the 5' RACE reads, holding one entry per CDR3 protein. The sample lists 500,000 to 650,000 distinct CDR3 sequences; over 4% were seen once. Trimming removed 2 bases from V and 6 bases from J, with 15 bases in between. The CDR3 loop spans 14 amino acids. Germline loops: CDR1 SGHRS, CDR2 YFSETQ. Sequencing was performed on blood, either unsorted or a sorted T cell fraction (not recorded which). The source is a male donor with ankylosing spondylitis. V usage is TRBV5-1 and J usage is TRBJ2-7, with D hard to call. The DNA of the CDR3 is TGCGCCAGCAGCTTCCAGACGAAGGTCTCCGAGCAGTACTTC. This translates into CASSFQTKVSEQYF.